The entry below describes one TCR beta chain. CDR1 is LGHDT and CDR2 is YNNKEL in the germline V gene (reference sequence). V was shortened by 3 bases and J by 7 bases, with 15 bases between the two germline ends. The CDR3 runs to 15 residues. Sequencing used immunoSEQ multiplex PCR; TCRdb keeps in-frame clones, though not all of them. The sample consists of over 85,000 clones, 88% of them appearing once. This record comes from a study of control samples from healthy donors and cancer patients. The genes are TRBV3-1 (or the pseudogene TRBV3-2) and TRBJ1-4, with D tentatively TRBD1 (6 bases). The sequence derives from a woman aged 55 to 70 with lung cancer. The sample was PBMCs. The CDR3 nucleotides are TGTGCCAGCAGCCAGGGGGAAACAGGGAGTGAAAAACTGTTTTTT. Translating gives CASSQGETGSEKLFF.